Presented here are 30 T cell receptor beta chains from one specimen sequenced in a study of technical replicates of blood from several donors. Some clones are missing from TCRdb's copy, which holds only in-frame ones; the method was immunoSEQ multiplex PCR. The sample has some 81,000 clones; roughly 90% are singletons. The sequenced sample was T cells isolated from PBMCs. The receptor set was obtained from a human donor in good health.

The J gene is TRBJ1-2, the V gene TRBV6-5; 9 bases line up with TRBD1. Unmatched junction bases numbered 8, after V lost 2 bases and J lost 7 bases. CDR3 length: 15 amino acids. Germline V gene data show CDR1 as MNHEY and CDR2 as SVGAGI. In DNA form, the CDR3 reads TGTGCCAGCAGTTACCATCCCGGGACAGGGCTTGGCTACACCTTC. This encodes CASSYHPGTGLGYTF.

The chain has TRBV4-1 and TRBJ2-2, with D possibly being TRBD1 (6 bases). From germline, CDR1 is MGHRA and CDR2 YSYEKL. The V end lost 4 bases, the J end lost 2 bases, and 14 bases lay between the germline ends. The CDR3 runs to 16 residues. The CDR3 reads CASSREPGQNTGELFF. For the CDR3, the DNA is TGCGCCAGCAGCCGAGAACCGGGACAAAACACCGGGGAGCTGTTTTTT.

The genes are TRBV30 and TRBJ2-1, with D possibly being TRBD2 (6 bases). CDR1 is GTSNPN, CDR2 SVGIG, per germline (reference sequence). V lost 8 bases and J lost 12, with 11 bases in between. This CDR3 is built from 9 residues. The CDR3 sequence: CALAGPQFF. CDR3 nucleotide sequence: TGTGCCCTGGCGGGACCGCAGTTCTTC. Full variable domain (outside the CDR3, taken from reference TRBV30 and TRBJ2-1): SQTIHQWPATLVQPVGSPLSLECTVEGTSNPNLYWYRQAAGRGLQLLFYSVGIGQISSEVPQNLSASRPQDRQFILSSKKLLLSDSGFYLCALAGPQFFGPGTRLTVL.

V gene TRBV30 combines with J gene TRBJ1-1; D is possibly TRBD1 (5 bases). V was clipped by 3 bases and J by 7 bases, with 18 bases between them. In germline, CDR1 is GTSNPN, CDR2 SVGIG (reference sequence). This CDR3 has 14 amino acids. CDR3 coding DNA: TGTGCCTGGAGGGCCTGGAGGGTTGACAGTGAAGCTTTCTTT. Translated, it gives CAWRAWRVDSEAFF.

A single count supports this clone. The rearrangement links TRBV6-1 to TRBJ1-2; D remains ambiguous. Trimming pared 7 bases from V and 6 bases from J, leaving 15 bases between. Germline loops: CDR1 MNHNS, CDR2 SASEGT. CDR3 length equals 13 residues. The CDR3 DNA is TGTGCCAGCACCAGGAACGGAGGGAATGGCTACACCTTC. Residues: CASTRNGGNGYTF.

This clone has only one observation. The chain employs TRBV6-6 and TRBJ1-2, with 7 nucleotides matching TRBD1. This CDR3 has 13 residues. The germline CDR1 and CDR2 sequences are MNHNY and SVGAGI (reference sequence). Trimming at V came to 6 bases and at J to 4 bases, leaving 5 bases not matched to a gene. CDR3 DNA: TGTGCCAGCAGCCTTGACAGGGCCTATGGCTACACCTTC. Amino acids: CASSLDRAYGYTF.

A few counts support this clone. This sequence joins TRBV5-1 and TRBJ1-2; possibly TRBD1 for D (5 bases). The CDR3 extends over 14 amino acids. Trimming removed 0 bases from V and 4 bases from J, with 10 bases in between. Per the germline V gene, CDR1 is SGHRS and CDR2 is YFSETQ. CDR3 residues: CASSLEGWAYGYTF. In DNA form, the CDR3 reads TGCGCCAGCAGCTTGGAGGGGTGGGCCTATGGCTACACCTTC. Using reference TRBV5-1 and TRBJ1-2 for the parts outside the CDR3, the full variable domain is KAGVTQTPRYLIKTRGQQVTLSCSPISGHRSVSWYQQTPGQGLQFLFEYFSETQRNKGNFPGRFSGRQFSNSRSEMNVSTLELGDSALYLCASSLEGWAYGYTFGSGTRLTVV.

This clone was seen a single time. The V call is TRBV5-4, the J call TRBJ2-7; 7 nucleotides align to TRBD1. From germline, CDR1 is SGHNT and CDR2 YYREEE (reference sequence). J gave up 2 bases and V 5 bases, and 7 bases lay outside the gene matches. This CDR3 spans 14 amino acids. CDR3 DNA sequence: TGTGCCAGCAGTGCGACAGGGAACACCTACGAGCAGTACTTC. It codes for CASSATGNTYEQYF.

V gene TRBV6-5 combines with J gene TRBJ2-7; TRBD1 agrees at 7 bases. Germline CDR1 reads MNHEY; CDR2 reads SVGAGI. This CDR3 comprises 15 residues. Trimming removed 2 bases from V and 3 bases from J; junction bases left unmatched: 7. In DNA, the CDR3 is TGTGCCAGCAGTTACGGCCCGACAGGGAACTACGAGCAGTACTTC. Its protein is CASSYGPTGNYEQYF.

The chain recombines TRBV11-2 with TRBJ1-2, with D perhaps TRBD1 (5 bases). Per the germline V gene, CDR1 is SGHAT and CDR2 is FQNNGV. The CDR3 length is 11 residues. V gave up 4 bases and J gave up 8 bases, with 8 bases separating them. The CDR3 loop reads CASSSGNGYTF. CDR3 nucleotides: TGTGCCAGCAGCTCAGGGAACGGCTACACCTTC. The full variable domain, rest sourced from reference TRBV11-2 and TRBJ1-2, is EAGVAQSPRYKIIEKRQSVAFWCNPISGHATLYWYQQILGQGPKLLIQFQNNGVVDDSQLPKDRFSAERLKGVDSTLKIQPAKLEDSAVYLCASSSGNGYTFGSGTRLTVV.

CDR3 sequence: CASSLFTGGKDEQFF. CDR3 DNA: TGTGCCAGCAGCTTATTCACCGGGGGGAAGGATGAGCAGTTCTTC. The V and J genes are TRBV11-2 and TRBJ2-1, with 7 bases that match TRBD2. With 2 bases clipped from V and 8 bases from J, the junction kept 9 bases outside the gene matches. This CDR3 spans 15 amino acids. CDR1 and CDR2 from the germline V gene are SGHAT and FQNNGV.

This clone was counted a single time. CDR3 DNA sequence: TGCGCCAGCAGCAAAACGGGTGTATACACCGGGGAGCTGTTTTTT. This codes for CASSKTGVYTGELFF. This chain connects TRBV5-1 to TRBJ2-2; D gene ambiguous. Germline V gene lookup returns CDR1 SGHRS and CDR2 YFSETQ. Trimming cost V 4 bases and J 3 bases, with 13 bases left between them. This CDR3 has 15 residues. The full variable domain, completed using reference TRBV5-1 and TRBJ2-2, is KAGVTQTPRYLIKTRGQQVTLSCSPISGHRSVSWYQQTPGQGLQFLFEYFSETQRNKGNFPGRFSGRQFSNSRSEMNVSTLELGDSALYLCASSKTGVYTGELFFGEGSRLTVL.

For this clone: One end of the junction fails to match germline, which may point to a read error. J is TRBJ2-7 and V is TRBV14, with a tentative D call TRBD1 (7 bases). This CDR3 comprises 12 residues. Looked up from germline, CDR1 is SGHDN and CDR2 is FVKESK. The CDR3 protein is CASSHDREQRDF. The DNA for the CDR3 is TGTGCCAGCAGCCACGACAGGGAACAGCGGGACTTC.

The rearrangement joins TRBV29-1 to TRBJ2-3; 7 bases fit TRBD1. The CDR3 runs 16 residues. Trimming removed 0 bases from V and 2 bases from J; junction bases left unmatched: 8. Germline V lookup: CDR1 SQVTM, CDR2 ANQGSEA. Here the CDR3 DNA reads TGCAGCGTTGAAGACCGTGACAGGGCTAACACAGATACGCAGTATTTT. It translates to CSVEDRDRANTDTQYF.

The chain couples TRBV19 to TRBJ2-3; D ambiguous. This CDR3 comprises 12 residues. Trimming stripped 6 bases from V and 2 bases from J, with 6 bases between. Germline lookup yields CDR1 LNHDA and CDR2 SQIVND (reference sequence). The CDR3 sequence is CASSRLTDTQYF. The CDR3 region has the DNA TGTGCCAGTAGCAGACTCACAGATACGCAGTATTTT.

The J gene is TRBJ2-1, the V gene TRBV15, with TRBD2 identical over 10 bases. CDR1 is LNHNV and CDR2 is YYDKDF in the germline V gene (reference sequence). With V trimmed by 2 bases and J by 3 bases, 4 bases remained unmatched. The CDR3 loop spans 16 amino acids. DNA for the CDR3: TGTGCCACCAGCAGACTCTCTAGCGGGAGCTACAATGAGCAGTTCTTC. This sequence encodes CATSRLSSGSYNEQFF.

The chain couples TRBV7-4 to TRBJ2-1; 9 positions match TRBD1. The CDR3 runs to 14 residues. CDR1 and CDR2 from the germline V gene are SGHVT and SQSDAQ. Trimming took 8 bases from V and 4 from J; bases not matched to a gene: 6. The CDR3 region has the DNA TGTGCCAGCCCCGGGACAGGGAAATACAATGAGCAGTTCTTC. Its protein is CASPGTGKYNEQFF.

The chain joins TRBV19 to TRBJ2-7; 11 nucleotides match TRBD2. J lost 2 bases, V lost 3 bases, and 6 bases had no gene match. The CDR3 runs to 16 residues. Germline-derived CDR1 and CDR2 are LNHDA and SQIVND (reference sequence). CDR3 sequence reads: CASSMQLAGDTYEQYF. In DNA, the CDR3 is TGTGCCAGTAGTATGCAACTAGCGGGGGATACCTACGAGCAGTACTTC.

V is TRBV28 and J is TRBJ2-3; possibly TRBD2 for D (6 bases). Per the germline V gene, CDR1 is MDHEN and CDR2 is SYDVKM. The CDR3 spans 16 residues. The V gene lost 4 bases and the J gene lost 1 base, with 15 bases spanning the gap. The chain's CDR3 is CASSSLHSGGTDTQYF. The CDR3 coding sequence is TGTGCCAGCAGTTCCCTCCATAGCGGAGGCACAGATACGCAGTATTTT.

The CDR3 loop reads CASSQYGTYEQYF. CDR3 nucleotides: TGTGCCAGCAGCCAATATGGCACCTACGAGCAGTACTTC. This sequence joins TRBV16 and TRBJ2-7; D not resolved. Germline lookup yields CDR1 KGHSY and CDR2 FQNENV. CDR3 size: 13 residues. The germline V and J ends were trimmed by 1 base and 2 bases, with 6 bases remaining between them.

V is TRBV5-1 and J is TRBJ2-1, with D possibly TRBD1 on 5 matching bases. Between the trimmed V and J ends, which lost 0 bases and 0 bases, there was a span of 13 bases. Per the germline V gene, CDR1 is SGHRS and CDR2 is YFSETQ. The CDR3 consists of 17 residues. The CDR3 sequence: CASSLVARAYSYNEQFF. The CDR3 nucleotides are TGCGCCAGCAGCTTGGTAGCCAGGGCCTACTCCTACAATGAGCAGTTCTTC.

In this sample, this clone turned up once. The chain recombines TRBV19 with TRBJ2-6; tentatively, D is TRBD1 (6 bases). CDR3 length equals 15 residues. Germline assignment: CDR1 LNHDA and CDR2 SQIVND (reference sequence). Trimming pared 5 bases from V and 2 bases from J, leaving 10 bases between. The CDR3 coding sequence is TGTGCCAGTAGTGTCAGACAGGCTGGGGCCAACGTCCTGACTTTC. It translates to CASSVRQAGANVLTF.

The chain couples TRBV7-9 to TRBJ2-3, with 7 bases lining up with TRBD2. V shed 3 bases and J 4 bases; nucleotides not matched to a gene: 10. The length of the CDR3 is 16 residues. From germline, CDR1 is SEHNR and CDR2 FQNEAQ (reference sequence). CDR3: CASSFPPRTSADTQYF. The CDR3 DNA is TGTGCCAGCAGCTTTCCCCCTCGGACTAGTGCAGATACGCAGTATTTT.

This chain links TRBV4-1 with TRBJ2-2; 10 positions match TRBD2. Germline V lookup: CDR1 MGHRA, CDR2 YSYEKL. V lost 0 bases to trimming and J lost 3 bases; unmatched junction nucleotides: 4. CDR3 length equals 17 residues. This CDR3 is CASSQDGTSDYTGELFF. Here the CDR3 DNA reads TGCGCCAGCAGCCAAGATGGGACTAGCGATTACACCGGGGAGCTGTTTTTT.

The J gene is TRBJ1-2, the V gene TRBV7-2; 7 positions agree with TRBD1. The V gene's germline CDR1 is SGHTA and CDR2 FQGNSA. This CDR3 has 15 residues. After removal of 6 bases from V and 4 bases from J, the junction contained 11 bases not matched to a gene. The CDR3 sequence: CASSSTGQRGYGYTF. The CDR3 DNA follows: TGTGCCAGCAGTAGTACGGGACAGAGGGGCTATGGCTACACCTTC.

CDR3 sequence: CASSYSSGTPYFGYTF. CDR3 nucleotide sequence: TGTGCCAGCAGTTACTCGAGCGGGACACCTTACTTCGGCTACACCTTC. This rearrangement joins TRBV6-6 to TRBJ1-2, with D perhaps TRBD1 (6 bases). Looked up from germline, CDR1 is MNHNY and CDR2 is SVGAGI (reference sequence). The CDR3 has 16 residues. V lost 0 bases and J 8 bases, leaving 19 bases between the germline ends.

This chain connects TRBV28 to TRBJ2-5, with 11 bases matching TRBD2. V gave up 6 bases and J gave up 1 base; unmatched junction bases: 7. The CDR3 sequence is 16 residues long. The germline V gene has CDR1 MDHEN and CDR2 SYDVKM. CDR3 sequence: CASRGTSGGLQETQYF. DNA for the CDR3: TGTGCCAGCAGAGGAACTAGCGGGGGACTCCAAGAGACCCAGTACTTC.

The chain has TRBV12-2 and TRBJ2-7; the tabulated D call, TRBD2, remains unverified against the DNA. TRBV12-2 is a known pseudogene. The CDR3 totals 15 residues. CDR3 DNA: TGTGCAAGTCTCCGCCATCCCCTCTACTTCTACGAGCAGTACTTC. Translating gives CASLRHPLYFYEQYF.

The chain has TRBV25-1 and TRBJ1-3; D may be TRBD1 (6 bases). V lost 5 bases and J 2 bases, leaving 13 bases between the germline ends. Per germline, CDR1 MGHDK and CDR2 SYGVNS. CDR3 length: 15 residues. CDR3 nucleotides: TGTGCCAGCAGTCGACGGGGGGGGCCTGGAAACACCATATATTTT. This sequence encodes CASSRRGGPGNTIYF.

The rearrangement joins TRBV25-1 to TRBJ1-2; a weak D match, TRBD1 (5 bases). CDR3 length equals 11 residues. The V end lost 4 bases, the J end lost 8 bases, and 8 bases lay between the germline ends. Germline CDR1 reads MGHDK; CDR2 reads SYGVNS. The CDR3 DNA sequence: TGTGCCAGCAGTGCCAGGGTCGGCTACACCTTC. Its protein is CASSARVGYTF.